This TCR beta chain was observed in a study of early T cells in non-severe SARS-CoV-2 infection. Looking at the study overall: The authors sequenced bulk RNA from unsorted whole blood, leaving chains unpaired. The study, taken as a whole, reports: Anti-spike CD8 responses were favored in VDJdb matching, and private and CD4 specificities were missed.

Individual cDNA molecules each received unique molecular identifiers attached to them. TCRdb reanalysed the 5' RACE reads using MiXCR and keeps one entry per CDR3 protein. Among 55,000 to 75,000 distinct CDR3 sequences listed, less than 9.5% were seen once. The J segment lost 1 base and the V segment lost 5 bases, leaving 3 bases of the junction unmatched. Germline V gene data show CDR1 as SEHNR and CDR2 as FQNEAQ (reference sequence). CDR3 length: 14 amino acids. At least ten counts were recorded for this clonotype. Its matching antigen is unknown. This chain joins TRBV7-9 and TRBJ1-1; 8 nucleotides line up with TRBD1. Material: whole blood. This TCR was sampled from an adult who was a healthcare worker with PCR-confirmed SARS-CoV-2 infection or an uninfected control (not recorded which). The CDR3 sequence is CASSKDRANTEAFF. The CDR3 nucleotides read TGTGCCAGCAGCAAGGACAGGGCGAACACTGAAGCTTTCTTT.